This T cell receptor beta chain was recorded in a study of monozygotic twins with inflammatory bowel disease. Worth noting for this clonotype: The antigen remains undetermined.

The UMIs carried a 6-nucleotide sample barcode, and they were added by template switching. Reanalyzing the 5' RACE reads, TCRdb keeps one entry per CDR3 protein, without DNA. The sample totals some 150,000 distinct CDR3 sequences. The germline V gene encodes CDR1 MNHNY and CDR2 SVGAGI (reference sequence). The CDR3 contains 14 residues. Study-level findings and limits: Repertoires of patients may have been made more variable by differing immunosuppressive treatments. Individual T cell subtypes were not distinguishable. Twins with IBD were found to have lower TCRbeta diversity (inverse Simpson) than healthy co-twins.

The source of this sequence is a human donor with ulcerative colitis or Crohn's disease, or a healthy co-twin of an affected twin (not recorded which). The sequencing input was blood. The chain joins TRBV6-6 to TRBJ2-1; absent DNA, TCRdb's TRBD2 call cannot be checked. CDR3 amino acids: CASTRLEINNEQFF.